These T cell receptor beta chains were read from a single sample in a study of regulatory and conventional T cells in RAG deficiency. The data were produced by immunoSEQ multiplex PCR, yet TCRdb's version contains in-frame clones alone and is incomplete. The sample holds fewer than 35,000 clones, around 90% seen once. This sample also belongs to another study, concerning regulatory T cells.

Sequenced input: CD8+ T cells sorted from blood. Every receptor here comes from a human donor in good health. Both conserved end residues are part of each CDR3. D genes are given only for firm matches. Only some rows state a clone size, as once, few, many or a class for expanded clones.

d_call,j_call,clone_size,v_call,cdr3_aa,cdr3_nt
.,TRBJ1-1,.,TRBV2,CASSEGGLAEAFF,TGTGCCAGCAGTGAAGGGGGGTTAGCTGAAGCTTTCTTT
.,TRBJ1-1,.,TRBV20-1,CSARDHPEAFF,TGCAGTGCTAGAGATCATCCTGAAGCTTTCTTT
TRBD1,TRBJ2-7,.,TRBV6-6,CASNPTGNAYEQYF,TGTGCCAGCAACCCGACAGGGAATGCCTACGAGCAGTACTTC
TRBD1,TRBJ2-7,.,TRBV2,CASRGQGYEQYF,TGTGCCAGCAGGGGACAGGGCTACGAGCAGTACTTC
.,TRBJ1-5,.,TRBV11-2,CASSSTPPYSNQPQHF,TGTGCCAGCAGCTCCACCCCGCCATATAGCAATCAGCCCCAGCATTTT
TRBD1,TRBJ1-5,.,TRBV28,CASSFRDRGYQPQHF,TGTGCCAGCAGCTTCCGGGACAGGGGATATCAGCCCCAGCATTTT
.,TRBJ1-1,.,TRBV7-8,CASSQETVTHTEAFF,TGTGCCAGCAGCCAGGAGACAGTGACCCACACTGAAGCTTTCTTT
.,TRBJ2-5,.,TRBV9,CASSGDWTEETQYF,TGTGCCAGCAGCGGGGACTGGACCGAAGAGACCCAGTACTTC
TRBD2,TRBJ2-1,.,TRBV6-5,CASSSPGLGDNEQFF,TGTGCCAGCAGTTCGCCGGGACTAGGGGACAATGAGCAGTTCTTC
TRBD1,TRBJ1-5,.,TRBV7-8,CASKQGTNQPQHF,TGTGCCAGCAAACAGGGGACAAATCAGCCCCAGCATTTT
.,TRBJ2-7,.,TRBV5-6,CATPLGYEQYF,TGTGCCACCCCCCTAGGCTACGAGCAGTACTTC
.,TRBJ2-1,.,TRBV6-1,CASSAGGSYNEQFF,TGTGCCAGCAGTGCCGGCGGCTCCTACAATGAGCAGTTCTTC
TRBD2,TRBJ2-3,.,TRBV29-1,CSVELAGGLTDTQYF,TGCAGCGTTGAACTTGCGGGAGGGCTTACAGATACGCAGTATTTT
.,TRBJ2-7,.,TRBV28,CASSLQSYEQYF,TGTGCCAGCAGTTTGCAATCCTACGAGCAGTACTTC
TRBD2,TRBJ2-1,.,TRBV28,CAIEGGGQYNEQFF,TGTGCCATCGAGGGCGGGGGGCAATACAATGAGCAGTTCTTC
TRBD2,TRBJ2-7,.,TRBV30,CAWSTAGGDYEQYF,TGTGCCTGGAGTACGGCGGGAGGGGACTACGAGCAGTACTTC
.,TRBJ2-7,.,TRBV11-3,CASSLAAEQYF,TGTGCCAGCAGCTTAGCAGCCGAGCAGTACTTC
.,TRBJ1-1,.,TRBV2,CASSVISTEAFF,TGTGCCAGCAGTGTGATCAGCACTGAAGCTTTCTTT
.,TRBJ1-6,once,TRBV6-6,CASVAGDYNSPLHF,TGTGCCAGCGTGGCGGGAGATTATAATTCACCCCTCCACTTT
.,TRBJ2-7,.,TRBV28,CASSLAGSYEQYF,TGTGCCAGCAGTTTGGCAGGCTCCTACGAGCAGTACTTC
.,TRBJ1-5,.,TRBV7-9,CASSLAGVGLGNQPQHF,TGTGCCAGCAGCTTAGCGGGGGTAGGGTTGGGGAATCAGCCCCAGCATTTT
.,TRBJ2-7,.,TRBV18,CASSPGADPYEQYF,TGTGCCAGCTCACCGGGTGCAGATCCCTACGAGCAGTACTTC
.,TRBJ1-2,.,TRBV9,CASSVTISGNGYTF,TGTGCCAGCAGCGTAACAATCTCAGGAAATGGCTACACCTTC
TRBD1,TRBJ2-3,.,TRBV7-2,CASSSSGQSTDTQYF,TGTGCCAGCAGCTCCTCGGGACAGTCCACAGATACGCAGTATTTT
.,TRBJ2-1,.,TRBV11-1,CASSPDDSNEQFF,TGTGCCAGCAGCCCTGACGACAGCAATGAGCAGTTCTTC
.,TRBJ1-1,.,TRBV5-8,CASSLAGDLNTEAFF,TGTGCCAGCAGCTTGGCAGGGGACCTGAACACTGAAGCTTTCTTT
TRBD1,TRBJ1-2,once,TRBV5-4,CASSFSGGSNGYTF,TGTGCCAGCAGCTTCTCAGGGGGATCAAATGGCTACACCTTC
.,TRBJ2-3,once,TRBV7-3,CASSLTGPGTRTDTQYF,TGTGCCAGCAGCTTGACTGGCCCCGGGACTCGCACAGATACGCAGTATTTT
.,TRBJ1-1,.,TRBV5-6,CASSLVVTGRNTEAFF,TGTGCCAGCAGCTTGGTGGTTACCGGTCGGAACACTGAAGCTTTCTTT
.,TRBJ2-7,.,TRBV28,CASSDPFENYEQYF,TGTGCCAGCAGTGACCCCTTTGAGAACTACGAGCAGTACTTC